The rows below give T cell receptor beta chains drawn from one sample of a study of identical twins. TCRdb redid the calling of the 5' RACE reads with MiXCR, one entry per CDR3 protein. This table has some 500,000 distinct CDR3 sequences, 9.6% appearing once. These data were likewise used in another study, on yellow fever vaccine responses in identical twins.

Material: PBMCs. These receptors all stem from a woman between 18 and 29 years old in good health. CDR3s include the opening cysteine and the closing phenylalanine or tryptophan. The D gene is left open where the match is weak. Size tells how often a clone was seen (once, few, many) or the class of an expanded clone, and some rows leave it out.

clone size: few; J gene: TRBJ2-7; V gene: TRBV3-1; D gene: NA; CDR3 DNA: TGTGCCAGCAGCCAAGATCACACAGGTAGCTCCTACGAGCAGTACTTC; CDR3 protein: CASSQDHTGSSYEQYF
clone size: many; J gene: TRBJ2-5; V gene: TRBV4-1; D gene: NA; CDR3 DNA: TGCGCCAGCAGCCAAGATCGCGGGGTCAGCAAGACCCAGTACTTC; CDR3 protein: CASSQDRGVSKTQYF
clone size: NA; J gene: TRBJ1-3; V gene: TRBV3-1; D gene: NA; CDR3 DNA: TGTGCCAGCAGCCAAGTGTCAGGGGCTCGTCGGACCATATATTTT; CDR3 protein: CASSQVSGARRTIYF
clone size: NA; J gene: TRBJ1-2; V gene: TRBV18; D gene: NA; CDR3 DNA: TGTGCCACCATGAAGGACAGCAACTATGGCTACACCTTC; CDR3 protein: CATMKDSNYGYTF
clone size: many; J gene: TRBJ2-1; V gene: TRBV6-2/TRBV6-3; D gene: NA; CDR3 DNA: TGTGCCAGCCAACTGAGCTCCTACAATGAGCAGTTCTTC; CDR3 protein: CASQLSSYNEQFF
clone size: once; J gene: TRBJ1-1; V gene: TRBV12-3/TRBV12-4; D gene: NA; CDR3 DNA: TGTGCCAGCAGTTTACATCGTCCCCCGGAAACTGAAGCTTTCTTT; CDR3 protein: CASSLHRPPETEAFF
clone size: NA; J gene: TRBJ1-6; V gene: TRBV6-1; D gene: TRBD1; CDR3 DNA: TGTGCCAGCACCATAACACTGACAGGGGGCGCTTCACCCCTCCACTTT; CDR3 protein: CASTITLTGGASPLHF
clone size: many; J gene: TRBJ2-7; V gene: TRBV27; D gene: NA; CDR3 DNA: TGTGCCAGCAGTTTAATCGGGGCACCCTACGAGCAGTACTTC; CDR3 protein: CASSLIGAPYEQYF
clone size: NA; J gene: TRBJ2-7; V gene: TRBV29-1; D gene: TRBD2; CDR3 DNA: TGCAGCGTTAGCGGGGGTCAGCCCTCCTACGAGCAGTACTTC; CDR3 protein: CSVSGGQPSYEQYF
clone size: few; J gene: TRBJ2-1; V gene: TRBV5-1; D gene: TRBD2; CDR3 DNA: TGCGCCAGCAGCCACGGACTAGCGACCTCCTACAATGAGCAGTTCTTC; CDR3 protein: CASSHGLATSYNEQFF
clone size: NA; J gene: TRBJ1-5; V gene: TRBV6-5; D gene: NA; CDR3 DNA: TGTGCCAGCAGTTGGGCAGAGGGTCAGCCCCAGCATTTT; CDR3 protein: CASSWAEGQPQHF
clone size: few; J gene: TRBJ2-1; V gene: TRBV7-9; D gene: TRBD2; CDR3 DNA: TGTGCCAGCAGCTTAGGGACTCACGGGAGGGCGGGCAATGAGCAGTTCTTC; CDR3 protein: CASSLGTHGRAGNEQFF
clone size: few; J gene: TRBJ2-2; V gene: TRBV24-1; D gene: NA; CDR3 DNA: TGTGCCACCAGCGGAGGGGGGGCAACGAACACCGGGGAGCTGTTTTTT; CDR3 protein: CATSGGGATNTGELFF
clone size: NA; J gene: TRBJ2-6; V gene: TRBV10-3; D gene: TRBD1; CDR3 DNA: TGTGCCATCAGTGCCGGGACAGGGGCAGGGGGGGCCAACGTCCTGACTTTC; CDR3 protein: CAISAGTGAGGANVLTF
clone size: NA; J gene: TRBJ2-3; V gene: TRBV23-1; D gene: NA; CDR3 DNA: TGCGCCAGCAGTCTAAAACCAGACCTAACGGCAGATACGCAGTATTTT; CDR3 protein: CASSLKPDLTADTQYF
clone size: NA; J gene: TRBJ2-1; V gene: TRBV29-1; D gene: NA; CDR3 DNA: TGCAGCGTTGAAGATCCCGTGAACGGCTTCCAGGAGCAGTTCTTC; CDR3 protein: CSVEDPVNGFQEQFF
clone size: few; J gene: TRBJ2-2; V gene: TRBV5-1; D gene: TRBD2; CDR3 DNA: TGCGCCAGCAGCACAGCTAGCGGGAGGACCGGGGAGCTGTTTTTT; CDR3 protein: CASSTASGRTGELFF
clone size: NA; J gene: TRBJ2-3; V gene: TRBV4-3; D gene: TRBD1; CDR3 DNA: TGCGCCAGCAGCCAAGGGACAGGGGACTACACAGATACGCAGTATTTT; CDR3 protein: CASSQGTGDYTDTQYF
clone size: NA; J gene: TRBJ2-7; V gene: TRBV4-3; D gene: NA; CDR3 DNA: TGCGCCAGCAGCCAAGGGCCTCGGGTTCACGAGCAGTACTTC; CDR3 protein: CASSQGPRVHEQYF
clone size: many; J gene: TRBJ2-1; V gene: TRBV3-1; D gene: NA; CDR3 DNA: TGTGCCAGCAGCCAGGGTTCAGGACTTTTCAATGAGCAGTTCTTC; CDR3 protein: CASSQGSGLFNEQFF
clone size: NA; J gene: TRBJ2-1; V gene: TRBV20-1; D gene: NA; CDR3 DNA: TGCAGGTTGGTCGGGGGCAATGAGCAGTTCTTC; CDR3 protein: CRLVGGNEQFF
clone size: few; J gene: TRBJ2-5; V gene: TRBV27; D gene: NA; CDR3 DNA: TGTGCCAGCAGTTTACTGGGGGGACCGTATTACGAGACCCAGTACTTC; CDR3 protein: CASSLLGGPYYETQYF
clone size: many; J gene: TRBJ2-1; V gene: TRBV20-1; D gene: NA; CDR3 DNA: TGCAGTGCTAGTCTGCCGACCTACAATGAGCAGTTCTTC; CDR3 protein: CSASLPTYNEQFF
clone size: NA; J gene: TRBJ1-4; V gene: TRBV5-1; D gene: TRBD1; CDR3 DNA: TGCGCCAGCAGCCTCCAGGGGGCTAATGAAAAACTGTTTTTT; CDR3 protein: CASSLQGANEKLFF
clone size: NA; J gene: TRBJ2-1; V gene: TRBV28; D gene: NA; CDR3 DNA: TGTGCCAGCAGTTTAAAAAGTCAAGGGTTCTTC; CDR3 protein: CASSLKSQGFF
clone size: few; J gene: TRBJ2-5; V gene: TRBV7-6; D gene: NA; CDR3 DNA: TGTGCCAGCAGCTTAGAGTTGGTGGCACAAGAGACCCAGTACTTC; CDR3 protein: CASSLELVAQETQYF
clone size: few; J gene: TRBJ1-4; V gene: TRBV9; D gene: TRBD1; CDR3 DNA: TGTGCCAGCAGCCCGGGACAGCACCATGAAAAACTGTTTTTT; CDR3 protein: CASSPGQHHEKLFF
clone size: few; J gene: TRBJ2-1; V gene: TRBV5-1; D gene: NA; CDR3 DNA: TGCGCCAGCAGCTTGGTTATGAGCGCGAGCAATGAGCAGTTCTTC; CDR3 protein: CASSLVMSASNEQFF
clone size: NA; J gene: TRBJ1-1; V gene: TRBV29-1; D gene: NA; CDR3 DNA: TGCAGTACAGCGAACACTGAAGCTTTCTTT; CDR3 protein: CSTANTEAFF
clone size: NA; J gene: TRBJ2-3; V gene: TRBV6-1; D gene: TRBD1; CDR3 DNA: TGTGCCAGCAGTGACACAGGGGGCCATGGCACAGATACGCAGTATTTT; CDR3 protein: CASSDTGGHGTDTQYF
clone size: few; J gene: TRBJ2-1; V gene: TRBV7-2; D gene: NA; CDR3 DNA: TGTGCCAGCAGCTCGGCCGGGCGGACGAAAGTCAATGAGCAGTTCTTC; CDR3 protein: CASSSAGRTKVNEQFF
clone size: many; J gene: TRBJ1-2; V gene: TRBV10-3; D gene: NA; CDR3 DNA: TGTGCCATCAGTGAGTCGTACGACTATGGCTACACCTTC; CDR3 protein: CAISESYDYGYTF
clone size: few; J gene: TRBJ2-5; V gene: TRBV9; D gene: NA; CDR3 DNA: TGTGCCAGCAGCGTATCGTCAGCAGTAGGTGGGACCCAGTACTTC; CDR3 protein: CASSVSSAVGGTQYF
clone size: few; J gene: TRBJ2-5; V gene: TRBV10-3; D gene: TRBD1; CDR3 DNA: TGTGCCATCAGTGACCAGATATTGGGTCAAGACAGGGGACAAGAGACCCAGTACTTC; CDR3 protein: CAISDQILGQDRGQETQYF
clone size: NA; J gene: TRBJ2-1; V gene: TRBV19; D gene: TRBD2; CDR3 DNA: TGTGCCAGTAGTATGCTAGCGGTAGCTGGCAATGAGCAGTTCTTC; CDR3 protein: CASSMLAVAGNEQFF
clone size: NA; J gene: TRBJ2-1; V gene: TRBV29-1; D gene: NA; CDR3 DNA: TGCAGCGTTGGAGCTAGCTCCCTTGAGCAGTTCTTC; CDR3 protein: CSVGASSLEQFF
clone size: NA; J gene: TRBJ1-1; V gene: TRBV20-1; D gene: NA; CDR3 DNA: TGCAGTGCTAGAGAGGCGGGGGCCACTGAAGCTTTCTTT; CDR3 protein: CSAREAGATEAFF
clone size: few; J gene: TRBJ2-2; V gene: TRBV12-3/TRBV12-4; D gene: NA; CDR3 DNA: TGTGCCAGCAGTTTAGTTGAGGAGGCCGGGGAGCTGTTTTTT; CDR3 protein: CASSLVEEAGELFF
clone size: NA; J gene: TRBJ2-7; V gene: TRBV28; D gene: TRBD1; CDR3 DNA: TGTGCCAGCAGTAGACAGGGAACCCCCTCCTACGAGCAGTACTTC; CDR3 protein: CASSRQGTPSYEQYF
clone size: many; J gene: TRBJ2-2; V gene: TRBV12-3/TRBV12-4; D gene: NA; CDR3 DNA: TGTGCCAGCAGCCCGAGGGGTGTGAACACCGGGGAGCTGTTTTTT; CDR3 protein: CASSPRGVNTGELFF
clone size: many; J gene: TRBJ2-1; V gene: TRBV20-1; D gene: NA; CDR3 DNA: TGCAGTGCTAGTAGTGGGGATCCCTACAATGAGCAGTTCTTC; CDR3 protein: CSASSGDPYNEQFF
clone size: NA; J gene: TRBJ2-3; V gene: TRBV5-6; D gene: TRBD1; CDR3 DNA: TGTGCCAGCAGCCTGGTCCGGGACAGGGGGCCCGATACGCAGTATTTT; CDR3 protein: CASSLVRDRGPDTQYF
clone size: many; J gene: TRBJ2-3; V gene: TRBV20-1; D gene: NA; CDR3 DNA: TGCAGTGCTAGAGATGGCAGGGCTAGCACAGATACGCAGTATTTT; CDR3 protein: CSARDGRASTDTQYF
clone size: few; J gene: TRBJ2-1; V gene: TRBV4-3; D gene: NA; CDR3 DNA: TGCGCCAGCAGCCAGAGTACAGCCAGGGGAGGCAATGAGCAGTTCTTC; CDR3 protein: CASSQSTARGGNEQFF
clone size: NA; J gene: TRBJ1-1; V gene: TRBV4-3; D gene: NA; CDR3 DNA: TGCGCCAGCAGCCAAGATAGGACAGATAACACTGAAGCTTTCTTT; CDR3 protein: CASSQDRTDNTEAFF
clone size: many; J gene: TRBJ2-3; V gene: TRBV11-2; D gene: NA; CDR3 DNA: TGTGCCAGCAGCTATCGGGACGGAGATACGCAGTATTTT; CDR3 protein: CASSYRDGDTQYF
clone size: few; J gene: TRBJ2-5; V gene: TRBV4-2; D gene: NA; CDR3 DNA: TGTGCCAGCAGCCAAGGGGGCACAGAGACCCAGTACTTC; CDR3 protein: CASSQGGTETQYF
clone size: many; J gene: TRBJ2-5; V gene: TRBV6-5; D gene: NA; CDR3 DNA: TGTGCCAGCAGTTACGCAAGCCAAGAGACCCAGTACTTC; CDR3 protein: CASSYASQETQYF
clone size: many; J gene: TRBJ2-1; V gene: TRBV6-2/TRBV6-3; D gene: TRBD2; CDR3 DNA: TGTGCCAGCAGTTACTCGATTGTTACTAGCGGGAGGGCCGCGTACAATGAGCAGTTCTTC; CDR3 protein: CASSYSIVTSGRAAYNEQFF
clone size: NA; J gene: TRBJ2-3; V gene: TRBV4-3; D gene: TRBD2; CDR3 DNA: TGCGCCAGCAGCCAAGATCTTGGGGGGACTACCCATGCGGATACGCAGTATTTT; CDR3 protein: CASSQDLGGTTHADTQYF
clone size: many; J gene: TRBJ2-5; V gene: TRBV20-1; D gene: NA; CDR3 DNA: TGCAGTGCTAGTTCCAGTAAAGAGACCCAGTACTTC; CDR3 protein: CSASSSKETQYF